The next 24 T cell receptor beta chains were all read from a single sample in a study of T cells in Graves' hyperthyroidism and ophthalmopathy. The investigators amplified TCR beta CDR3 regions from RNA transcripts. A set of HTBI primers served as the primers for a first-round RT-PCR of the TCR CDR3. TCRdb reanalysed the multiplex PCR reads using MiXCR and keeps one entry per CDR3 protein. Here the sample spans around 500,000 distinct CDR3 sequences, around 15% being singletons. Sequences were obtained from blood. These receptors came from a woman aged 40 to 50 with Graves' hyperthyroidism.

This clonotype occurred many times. CDR3 amino acids: CASITSASGQGIYEQYF. CDR3 sequence (DNA): TGTGCCAGCATTACCTCGGCTTCCGGACAGGGGATCTACGAGCAGTACTTC. This chain links TRBV28 with TRBJ2-7; 9 nucleotides agree with TRBD1. The CDR3 consists of 17 residues. The V gene's germline CDR1 is MDHEN and CDR2 SYDVKM. The trim removed 7 bases at V and 3 bases at J, leaving 16 bases unmatched.

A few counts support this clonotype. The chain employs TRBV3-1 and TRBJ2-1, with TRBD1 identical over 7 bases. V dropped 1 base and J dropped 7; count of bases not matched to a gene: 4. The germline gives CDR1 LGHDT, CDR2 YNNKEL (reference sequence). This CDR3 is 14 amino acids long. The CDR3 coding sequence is TGTGCCAGCAGCCAAGCGGCAGGGGGTAATGAGCAGTTCTTC. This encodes CASSQAAGGNEQFF.

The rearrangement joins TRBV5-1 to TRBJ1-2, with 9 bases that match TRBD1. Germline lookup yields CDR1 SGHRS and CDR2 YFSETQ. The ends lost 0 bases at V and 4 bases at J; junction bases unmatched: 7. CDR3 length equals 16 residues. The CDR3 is CASSLAELTGGYGYTF. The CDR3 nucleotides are TGCGCCAGCAGCTTGGCCGAATTGACAGGGGGCTATGGCTACACCTTC.

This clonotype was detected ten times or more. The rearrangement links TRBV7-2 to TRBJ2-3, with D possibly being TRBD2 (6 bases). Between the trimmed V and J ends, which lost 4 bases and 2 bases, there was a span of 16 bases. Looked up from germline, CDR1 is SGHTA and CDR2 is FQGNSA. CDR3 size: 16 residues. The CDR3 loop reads CASSWDFSSNTDTQYF. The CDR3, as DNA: TGTGCCAGCAGCTGGGACTTCTCCAGTAACACAGATACGCAGTATTTT.

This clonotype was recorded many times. Here the CDR3 reads CASSELSGIDTQYF. CDR3 nucleotides: TGTGCCAGCAGTGAACTTAGCGGGATTGATACGCAGTATTTT. This chain uses TRBV2 with TRBJ2-3; 8 bases map to TRBD2. The CDR3 loop spans 14 amino acids. Germline V gene lookup returns CDR1 SNHLY and CDR2 FYNNEI. V shed 2 bases and J 6 bases; nucleotides not matched to a gene: 4.

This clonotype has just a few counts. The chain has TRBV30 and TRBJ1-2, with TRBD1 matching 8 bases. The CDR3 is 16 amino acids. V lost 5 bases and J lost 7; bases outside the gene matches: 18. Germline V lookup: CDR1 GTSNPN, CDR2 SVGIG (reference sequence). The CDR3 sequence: CAWGRDRPQMGGGYTF. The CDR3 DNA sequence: TGTGCCTGGGGTCGGGACAGGCCACAAATGGGGGGTGGCTACACCTTC.

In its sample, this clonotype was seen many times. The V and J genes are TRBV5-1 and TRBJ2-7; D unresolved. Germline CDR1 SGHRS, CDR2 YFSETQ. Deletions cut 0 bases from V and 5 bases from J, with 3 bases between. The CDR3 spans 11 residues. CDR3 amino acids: CASSLEDEQYF. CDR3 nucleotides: TGCGCCAGCAGCTTGGAAGACGAGCAGTACTTC.

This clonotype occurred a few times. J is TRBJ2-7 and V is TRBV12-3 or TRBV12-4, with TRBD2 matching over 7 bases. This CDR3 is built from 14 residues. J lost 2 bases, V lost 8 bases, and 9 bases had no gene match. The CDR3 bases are TGTGCCAGCGGCCCCAGGGAGGGAACCTACGAGCAGTACTTC. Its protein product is CASGPREGTYEQYF.

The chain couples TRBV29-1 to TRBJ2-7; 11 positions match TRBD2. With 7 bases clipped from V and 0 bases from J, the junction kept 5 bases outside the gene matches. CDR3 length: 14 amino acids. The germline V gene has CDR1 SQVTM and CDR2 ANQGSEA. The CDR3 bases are TGCAGCGCTGCGACTAGCGGGGACTCCTACGAGCAGTACTTC. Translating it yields CSAATSGDSYEQYF.

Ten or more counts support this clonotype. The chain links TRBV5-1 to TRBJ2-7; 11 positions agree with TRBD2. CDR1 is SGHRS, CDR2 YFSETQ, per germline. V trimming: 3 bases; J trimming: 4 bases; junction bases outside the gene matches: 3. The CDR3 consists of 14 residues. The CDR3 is CASSWGTSGYEQYF. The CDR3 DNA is TGCGCCAGCAGCTGGGGGACTAGCGGATACGAGCAGTACTTC.

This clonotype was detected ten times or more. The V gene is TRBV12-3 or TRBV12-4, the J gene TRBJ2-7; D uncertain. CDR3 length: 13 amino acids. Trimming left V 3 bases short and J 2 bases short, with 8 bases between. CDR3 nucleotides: TGTGCCAGCAGTTTGGGCAAAGCCTACGAGCAGTACTTC. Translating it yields CASSLGKAYEQYF.

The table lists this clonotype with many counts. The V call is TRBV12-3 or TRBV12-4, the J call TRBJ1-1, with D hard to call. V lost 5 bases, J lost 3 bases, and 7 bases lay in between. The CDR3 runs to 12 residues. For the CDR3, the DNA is TGTGCCAGCAGTCCAGCGTACACTGAAGCTTTCTTT. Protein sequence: CASSPAYTEAFF.

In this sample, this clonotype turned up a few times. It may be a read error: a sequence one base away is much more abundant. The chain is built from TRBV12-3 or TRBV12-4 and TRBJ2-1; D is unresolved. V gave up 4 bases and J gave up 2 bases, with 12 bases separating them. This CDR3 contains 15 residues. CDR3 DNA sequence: TGTGCCAGCAGTTGCCCGTTATTAGCCTACAATGAGCAGTTCTTC. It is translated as CASSCPLLAYNEQFF.

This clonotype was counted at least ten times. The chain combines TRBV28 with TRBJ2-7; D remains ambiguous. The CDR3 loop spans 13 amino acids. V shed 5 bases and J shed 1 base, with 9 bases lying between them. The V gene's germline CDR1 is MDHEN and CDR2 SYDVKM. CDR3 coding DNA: TGTGCCAGCAGTCTAGGGATGTCCTACGAGCAGTACTTC. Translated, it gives CASSLGMSYEQYF.

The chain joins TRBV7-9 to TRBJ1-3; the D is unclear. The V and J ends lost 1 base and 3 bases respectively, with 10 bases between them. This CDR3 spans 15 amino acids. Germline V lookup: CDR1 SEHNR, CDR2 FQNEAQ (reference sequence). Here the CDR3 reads CASSLDLGSGNTIYF. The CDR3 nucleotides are TGTGCCAGCAGCTTAGACCTAGGGAGTGGAAACACCATATATTTT. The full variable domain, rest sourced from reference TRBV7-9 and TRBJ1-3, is DTGVSQNPRHKITKRGQNVTFRCDPISEHNRLYWYRQTLGQGPEFLTYFQNEAQLEKSRLLSDRFSAERPKGSFSTLEIQRTEQGDSAMYLCASSLDLGSGNTIYFGEGSWLTVV.

In DNA, the CDR3 is TGCAGCGTTGTAGGGACTAGCGGGAGTCCCCACGAGCAGTACTTC. Amino acids: CSVVGTSGSPHEQYF. The chain recombines TRBV29-1 with TRBJ2-7, with TRBD2 matching 14 bases. The germline CDR1 and CDR2 sequences are SQVTM and ANQGSEA. This CDR3 spans 15 amino acids. J was trimmed by 5 bases and V by 4 bases; bases with no gene match: 7.

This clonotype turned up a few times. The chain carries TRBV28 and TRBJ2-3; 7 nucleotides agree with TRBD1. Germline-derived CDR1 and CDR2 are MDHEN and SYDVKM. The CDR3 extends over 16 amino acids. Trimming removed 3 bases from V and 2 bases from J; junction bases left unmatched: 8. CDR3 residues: CASSFSGTDYTDTQYF. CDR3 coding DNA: TGTGCCAGCAGTTTCTCCGGGACAGACTACACAGATACGCAGTATTTT.

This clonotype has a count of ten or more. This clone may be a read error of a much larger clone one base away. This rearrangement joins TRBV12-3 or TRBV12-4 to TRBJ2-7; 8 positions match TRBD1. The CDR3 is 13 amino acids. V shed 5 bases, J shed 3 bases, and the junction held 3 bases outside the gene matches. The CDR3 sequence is CASSPGQVYEQYF. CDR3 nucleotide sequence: TGTGCCAGCAGTCCGGGACAGGTCTACGAGCAGTACTTC.

CDR3 coding DNA: TGTGCCAGCAAACAATCCGGACAGTCGAAATATGGCTACACCTTC. Translated: CASKQSGQSKYGYTF. The J gene is TRBJ1-2, the V gene TRBV27; tentatively, D is TRBD1 (6 bases). V was trimmed by 7 bases and J by 5 bases, leaving 20 bases between them. The CDR3 sequence is 15 residues long. Germline assignment: CDR1 MNHEY and CDR2 SMNVEV (reference sequence).

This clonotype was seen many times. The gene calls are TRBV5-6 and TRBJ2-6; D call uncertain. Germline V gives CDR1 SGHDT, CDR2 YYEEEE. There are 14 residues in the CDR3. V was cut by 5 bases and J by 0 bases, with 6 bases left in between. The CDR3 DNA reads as TGTGCCAGCAGTTCAGTCTCTGGGGCCAACGTCCTGACTTTC. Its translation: CASSSVSGANVLTF.

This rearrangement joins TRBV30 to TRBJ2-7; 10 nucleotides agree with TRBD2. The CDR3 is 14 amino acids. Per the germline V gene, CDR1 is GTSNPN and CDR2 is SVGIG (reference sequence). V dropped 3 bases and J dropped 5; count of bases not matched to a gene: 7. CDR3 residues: CAWSLTSGMDEQYF. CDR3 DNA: TGTGCCTGGAGCTTAACTAGCGGGATGGACGAGCAGTACTTC.

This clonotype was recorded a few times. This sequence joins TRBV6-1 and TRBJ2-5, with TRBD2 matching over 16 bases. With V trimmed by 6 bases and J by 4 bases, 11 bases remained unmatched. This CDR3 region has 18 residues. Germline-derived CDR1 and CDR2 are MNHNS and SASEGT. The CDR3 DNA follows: TGTGCCAGCAGGACGCCGGGACTAGCGGGAGGGCCTCGAGAGACCCAGTACTTC. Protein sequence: CASRTPGLAGGPRETQYF.

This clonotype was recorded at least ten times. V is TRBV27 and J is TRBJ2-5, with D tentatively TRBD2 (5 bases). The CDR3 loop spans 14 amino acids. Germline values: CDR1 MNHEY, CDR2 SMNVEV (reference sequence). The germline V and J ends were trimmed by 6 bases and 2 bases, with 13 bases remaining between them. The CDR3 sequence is CASSPRGRQETQYF. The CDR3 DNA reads TGTGCCAGCAGCCCCCGGGGTAGGCAAGAGACCCAGTACTTC.

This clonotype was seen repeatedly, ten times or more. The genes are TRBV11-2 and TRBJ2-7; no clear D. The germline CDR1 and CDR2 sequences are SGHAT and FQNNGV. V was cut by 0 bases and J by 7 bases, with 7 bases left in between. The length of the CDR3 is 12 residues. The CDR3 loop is CASSLEVGEQYF. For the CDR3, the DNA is TGTGCCAGCAGCTTAGAGGTCGGAGAGCAGTACTTC.